These 21 T cell receptor beta chains were all obtained from the same sample, sequenced in a study of cytomegalovirus exposure and HLA in healthy donors. 60 Vbeta and 13 Jbeta primers were used in PCR. Sequencing was performed with immunoSEQ multiplex PCR; in TCRdb, only in-frame clones are kept and a portion is missing. The sample comprises around 160,000 clones, 80% of which are singletons, and roughly 9.3% rests with the top ten. The sequenced sample was PBMCs. These receptors were taken from a man between 18 and 29 years old in good health and CMV-seropositive.

This clone was counted between two and nine times. V is TRBV4-2 and J is TRBJ1-2; unclear D gene. Germline lookup yields CDR1 LGHNA and CDR2 YNFKEQ. This CDR3 region has 15 residues. The V gene lost 1 base and the J gene lost 6 bases, with 15 bases spanning the gap. CDR3 region: CASSQAGGWSDGYTF. The CDR3 DNA follows: TGTGCCAGCAGCCAAGCGGGAGGTTGGTCTGATGGCTACACCTTC.

About this clone itself: Within the sample, other DNA sequences also encode this same CDR3. This rearrangement joins TRBV9 to TRBJ1-1; D might be TRBD1 (6 bases). Germline V gives CDR1 SGDLS, CDR2 YYNGEE. The CDR3 sequence is 13 residues long. V lost 4 bases and J 5 bases, leaving 12 bases between the germline ends. The CDR3 DNA reads as TGTGCCAGCAGCCTGGAGGGGGGGACTGAAGCTTTCTTT. Translated, it gives CASSLEGGTEAFF. Full variable domain (rest looked up from reference TRBV9 and TRBJ1-1): DSGVTQTPKHLITATGQRVTLRCSPRSGDLSVYWYQQSLDQGLQFLIQYYNGEERAKGNILERFSAQQFPDLHSELNLSSLELGDSALYFCASSLEGGTEAFFGQGTRLTVV.

The gene calls are TRBV18 and TRBJ2-3; a possible D gene is TRBD2 (5 bases). Germline CDR1 and CDR2: KGHSH and LQKENI. Trimming left V 6 bases short and J 5 bases short, with 18 bases between. The CDR3 consists of 15 residues. CDR3 DNA sequence: TGTGCCAGCTCTATCCAGCGGACCCTGAAAGATACGCAGTATTTT. Its protein is CASSIQRTLKDTQYF. The full variable domain, in which reference TRBV18 and TRBJ2-3 provide the parts outside the CDR3, is NAGVMQNPRHLVRRRGQEARLRCSPMKGHSHVYWYRQLPEEGLKFMVYLQKENIIDESGMPKERFSAEFPKEGPSILRIQQVVRGDSAAYFCASSIQRTLKDTQYFGPGTRLTVL.

This clone has just one count. This sequence joins TRBV5-4 and TRBJ2-1, with D maybe TRBD2 (6 bases). The V end was cut by 7 bases, the J end by 3 bases, with 17 bases between. The CDR3 has 15 residues. Germline V gene lookup returns CDR1 SGHNT and CDR2 YYREEE (reference sequence). The CDR3 DNA is TGTGCCAGCGGTGAGGGCGGGAAAAGCTACAATGAGCAGTTCTTC. Translated, it gives CASGEGGKSYNEQFF.

This clone was observed a handful of times. The chain couples TRBV15 to TRBJ1-1; D might be TRBD1 (6 bases). CDR1 LNHNV and CDR2 YYDKDF come from the germline V gene (reference sequence). The CDR3 is made up of 13 amino acids. Trimming took off 5 bases at V and 0 bases at J, with 7 bases between the two ends. The CDR3 is CATSGGLNTEAFF. The DNA of the CDR3 is TGTGCCACCAGCGGGGGCCTGAACACTGAAGCTTTCTTT.

The V gene is TRBV5-6, the J gene TRBJ2-3; perhaps TRBD2 as D (7 bases). This CDR3 contains 16 residues. Germline V lookup: CDR1 SGHDT, CDR2 YYEEEE. V dropped 4 bases and J dropped 4 bases, with 19 bases sitting between them. The CDR3 DNA reads TGTGCCAGCAGCCCTCTAGTGGGGGGGCCTTCAGATACGCAGTATTTT. This translates into CASSPLVGGPSDTQYF.

The chain employs TRBV2 and TRBJ2-1; weak D call: TRBD2 (6 bases). The ends were cut back, 4 bases at V and 6 bases at J, with 16 bases in the middle. Germline-derived CDR1 and CDR2 are SNHLY and FYNNEI. This CDR3 region has 15 residues. CDR3 coding DNA: TGTGCCAGCAGTGGTCAGATTTTAGCGGCCAATGAGCAGTTCTTC. It codes for CASSGQILAANEQFF.

V is TRBV18 and J is TRBJ1-1, with D unresolved. V gave up 5 bases and J gave up 0 bases, with 7 bases separating them. This CDR3 is 13 amino acids long. Germline CDR1 is KGHSH and CDR2 is LQKENI. Here the CDR3 DNA reads TGTGCCAGCTCAAGCGGACTGAACACTGAAGCTTTCTTT. Residues: CASSSGLNTEAFF. Together with reference TRBV18 and TRBJ1-1, the CDR3 gives the full variable domain: NAGVMQNPRHLVRRRGQEARLRCSPMKGHSHVYWYRQLPEEGLKFMVYLQKENIIDESGMPKERFSAEFPKEGPSILRIQQVVRGDSAAYFCASSSGLNTEAFFGQGTRLTVV.

The chain is built from TRBV10-3 and TRBJ1-2; D gene ambiguous. From germline, CDR1 is ENHRY and CDR2 SYGVKD. The CDR3 covers 14 residues. V was cut by 3 bases and J by 4 bases, with 12 bases left in between. CDR3 sequence (DNA): TGTGCCATCAGTGATTCACGGGGAGGCTATGGCTACACCTTC. The encoded protein is CAISDSRGGYGYTF.

The rearrangement joins TRBV5-1 to TRBJ2-7, with a weak D call TRBD1 (5 bases). This CDR3 comprises 18 residues. Germline lookup yields CDR1 SGHRS and CDR2 YFSETQ. Trimming cost V 4 bases and J 1 base, with 24 bases left between them. The DNA for the CDR3 is TGCGCCAGCAGCCCCATCCCGATCGGGCGCAGGGCTTCCTACGAGCAGTACTTC. Translated, it gives CASSPIPIGRRASYEQYF.

A few counts support this clone. The chain recombines TRBV4-1 with TRBJ1-1; D unresolved. The CDR3 has 14 residues. Germline CDR1 reads MGHRA; CDR2 reads YSYEKL. The V and J ends lost 2 bases and 1 base respectively, with 8 bases between them. This CDR3 is CASSQRFANTEAFF. The CDR3 nucleotides are TGCGCCAGCAGCCAACGGTTTGCGAACACTGAAGCTTTCTTT.

The V and J genes are TRBV4-1 and TRBJ2-7; TRBD1 matches at 10 bases. Germline assignment: CDR1 MGHRA and CDR2 YSYEKL. This CDR3 has 16 residues. The V gene end was trimmed by 6 bases and the J gene end by 6 bases; junction bases not matched to a gene: 14. CDR3 nucleotide sequence: TGCGCCAGCAGGCCCTCTACAGCTGGGACAGGGGTCGAGCAGTACTTC. Translation: CASRPSTAGTGVEQYF.

The chain combines TRBV5-1 with TRBJ1-1, with D unclear. CDR1 and CDR2 (germline): SGHRS, YFSETQ. CDR3 length: 13 amino acids. Trimming removed 1 base from V and 3 bases from J, with 7 bases in between. The CDR3 protein is CASSLSGDTEAFF. CDR3 bases: TGCGCCAGCAGCTTGTCGGGTGACACTGAAGCTTTCTTT.

This clone was recorded once. CDR3 nucleotide sequence: TGCGCCAGCAGCCCTTCAAATGAAGGGGGCTCCTACAATGAGCAGTTCTTC. Translated, it gives CASSPSNEGGSYNEQFF. The V and J genes are TRBV4-1 and TRBJ2-1; a weak D match, TRBD1 (6 bases). Germline lookup yields CDR1 MGHRA and CDR2 YSYEKL. The CDR3 totals 17 residues. V shed 4 bases and J shed 0 bases, with 16 bases lying between them.

In DNA form, the CDR3 reads TGCGCCAGCAGCCAAGATATTAGGGGACAGGGGACATCGCCCCAGCATTTT. Its protein is CASSQDIRGQGTSPQHF. This chain uses TRBV4-3 with TRBJ1-5; TRBD1 matches 10 bases. This CDR3 spans 17 amino acids. Trimming removed 0 bases from V and 9 bases from J; junction bases left unmatched: 11. Germline V gene sequence: CDR1 LGHNA, CDR2 YSLEER.

The chain is built from TRBV10-3 and TRBJ2-4; TRBD1 agrees at 8 bases. CDR1 and CDR2 (germline): ENHRY, SYGVKD. The CDR3 consists of 15 residues. Trimming removed 3 bases from V and 3 bases from J; junction bases left unmatched: 4. The CDR3 sequence: CAISEQGVGKNIQYF. DNA of the CDR3: TGTGCCATCAGTGAACAGGGGGTGGGCAAAAACATTCAGTACTTC.

This clone was detected only a few times. The CDR3 region has the DNA TGCGCCAGCAGCTTGGCTAGACTACCCACCGGGGAGCTGTTTTTT. It specifies CASSLARLPTGELFF. V usage is TRBV5-1 and J usage is TRBJ2-2, with D possibly matching TRBD2 (5 bases). The CDR3 has 15 residues. Trimming removed 0 bases at V and 4 bases at J, with 10 bases between. Germline values: CDR1 SGHRS, CDR2 YFSETQ.

V gene TRBV4-2 combines with J gene TRBJ2-5; tentative D call: TRBD2 (6 bases). Germline V CDR1 and CDR2: LGHNA, YNFKEQ. Deletions cut 8 bases from V and 7 bases from J, with 17 bases between. This CDR3 is 13 amino acids long. CDR3 region: CASGGGSLGTQYF. Here the CDR3 DNA reads TGTGCCAGCGGAGGAGGGTCCCTGGGGACCCAGTACTTC.

The V gene is TRBV29-1, the J gene TRBJ2-7, with 8 nucleotides matching TRBD1. V gave up 5 bases and J gave up 1 base; unmatched junction bases: 4. The CDR3 is made up of 13 amino acids. Germline lookup yields CDR1 SQVTM and CDR2 ANQGSEA. The CDR3 protein is CSVTTGESYEQYF. The CDR3 DNA sequence: TGCAGCGTTACGACAGGGGAATCCTACGAGCAGTACTTC.

This clone has a single count. This sequence joins TRBV5-1 and TRBJ2-5; the match to TRBD1 covers 12 bases. CDR1 is SGHRS, CDR2 YFSETQ, per germline. V trimming: 4 bases; J trimming: 5 bases; junction bases outside the gene matches: 9. The CDR3 is made up of 16 amino acids. CDR3 amino acids: CASSPMGQGAAETQYF. In DNA, the CDR3 is TGCGCCAGCAGCCCTATGGGACAGGGGGCGGCGGAGACCCAGTACTTC.

This chain connects TRBV5-6 to TRBJ1-5, with TRBD1 identical over 9 bases. The V gene end was trimmed by 2 bases and the J gene end by 5 bases; junction bases not matched to a gene: 2. The CDR3 has 14 residues. Germline CDR1 reads SGHDT; CDR2 reads YYEEEE. The CDR3 DNA reads TGTGCCAGCAGCTTAAACAGGGGGCATCAGCCCCAGCATTTT. It is translated as CASSLNRGHQPQHF. Based on the CDR3 plus reference TRBV5-6 and TRBJ1-5, the full variable domain is DAGVTQSPTHLIKTRGQQVTLRCSPKSGHDTVSWYQQALGQGPQFIFQYYEEEERQRGNFPDRFSGHQFPNYSSELNVNALLLGDSALYLCASSLNRGHQPQHFGDGTRLSIL.